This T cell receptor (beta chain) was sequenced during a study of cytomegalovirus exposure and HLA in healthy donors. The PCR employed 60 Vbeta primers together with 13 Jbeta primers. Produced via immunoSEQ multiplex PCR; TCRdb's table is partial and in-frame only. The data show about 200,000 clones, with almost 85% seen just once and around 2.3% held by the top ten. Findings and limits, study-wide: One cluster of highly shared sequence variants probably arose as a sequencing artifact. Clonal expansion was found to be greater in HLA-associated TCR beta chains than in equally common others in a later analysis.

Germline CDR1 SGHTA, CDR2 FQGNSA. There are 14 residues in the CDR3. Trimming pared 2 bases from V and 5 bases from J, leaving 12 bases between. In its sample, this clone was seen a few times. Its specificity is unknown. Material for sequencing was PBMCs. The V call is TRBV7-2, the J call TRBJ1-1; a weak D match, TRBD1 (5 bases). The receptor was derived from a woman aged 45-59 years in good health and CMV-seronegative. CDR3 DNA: TGTGCCAGCAGCTTAACGTCGGCAGGGACTGAAGCTTTCTTT. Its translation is CASSLTSAGTEAFF.